One TCR beta chain is described in this entry. The antigen is undetermined. With V trimmed by 5 bases and J by 4 bases, 12 bases remained unmatched. Germline CDR1 and CDR2: SGHTA and FQGTGA. The CDR3 has 17 amino acids. This entry belongs to a study of CD8 T cells in ankylosing spondylitis. Quantitative molecular-barcoded 5'-RACE generated the TCR beta libraries. TCRdb ran MiXCR on the 5' RACE reads and lists one entry per CDR3 protein. The sample holds about 220,000 distinct CDR3 sequences, 10% seen once. General observations from the study: Previously reported in reactive arthritis synovial fluid and blood were some of the motif variants. About 8 highly homologous variants made up a TCR beta motif, and this motif appeared characteristic of ankylosing spondylitis blood.

The TCR originated in a male donor with ankylosing spondylitis or in good health (not recorded which). The chain joins TRBV7-3 to TRBJ2-2; 8 bases are a match to TRBD2. The sequencing input was blood, either unsorted or a sorted T cell fraction (not recorded which). In DNA form, the CDR3 reads TGTGCCAGCAGCCGAGCCCCGACCGGGACTAGCACCGGGGAGCTGTTTTTT. Encoded protein: CASSRAPTGTSTGELFF.